The 10 T cell receptor beta chains presented below share a single source sample, sequenced in a study of Ad26.COV2.S vaccination and SARS-CoV-2 variants. Using immunoSEQ multiplex PCR, the repertoire was profiled, and TCRdb retains in-frame clones only, with some absent. The table includes 410,000 or so clones, 90% detected once. Treatment reported: 19 received Ad26.COV2.S at low or high dose, single or two shots; several received placebo; per-sample allocation not given. Sampling was done on day 63 after the first vaccine or placebo injection. The sequenced sample was peripheral blood, obtained in a trial of Ad26.COV2.S vaccine versus placebo. These receptors came from a person aged 18-65 years who received the Ad26.COV2.S COVID-19 vaccine or a placebo.

J is TRBJ2-1 and V is TRBV7-6; D ambiguous. The germline V gene has CDR1 SGHVS and CDR2 FNYEAQ. CDR3 length: 15 residues. The V end was cut by 1 base, the J end by 3 bases, with 10 bases between. CDR3 DNA: TGTGCCAGCAGCTTAGACCCTGGGCGCTACAATGAGCAGTTCTTC. Translation gives CASSLDPGRYNEQFF.

The chain links TRBV9 to TRBJ2-5, with a tentative D call TRBD2 (6 bases). Looked up from germline, CDR1 is SGDLS and CDR2 is YYNGEE. Trimming left V 7 bases short and J 4 bases short, with 17 bases between. This CDR3 has 14 residues. DNA for the CDR3: TGTGCCAGCTCGGCCCGGGAGACTGGAGAGACCCAGTACTTC. Translating it yields CASSARETGETQYF.

J is TRBJ2-3 and V is TRBV30, with D perhaps TRBD2 (7 bases). The CDR3 runs to 14 residues. With 0 bases removed from V and 2 bases from J, the gap between germline ends came to 9 bases. CDR1 is GTSNPN and CDR2 is SVGIG in the germline V gene (reference sequence). DNA for the CDR3: TGTGCCTGGAGTGTCGGGGGGCCCACAGATACGCAGTATTTT. Its translation is CAWSVGGPTDTQYF.

The chain joins TRBV13 to TRBJ2-1; TRBD1 might be the D (5 bases). CDR3 size: 14 residues. The V end lost 6 bases, the J end lost 3 bases, and 12 bases lay between the germline ends. Germline-derived CDR1 and CDR2 are PRHDT and FYEKMQ (reference sequence). CDR3 in amino acids: CASRSADSYNEQFF. The CDR3 DNA sequence: TGTGCCAGCAGATCCGCTGACAGCTACAATGAGCAGTTCTTC.

The V gene is TRBV11-2, the J gene TRBJ2-1, with D perhaps TRBD2 (5 bases). This CDR3 contains 13 residues. Germline V gives CDR1 SGHAT, CDR2 FQNNGV. The V end lost 7 bases, the J end lost 4 bases, and 11 bases lay between the germline ends. DNA of the CDR3: TGTGCCAGCAAGGATCCGGGGTACAATGAGCAGTTCTTC. It is translated as CASKDPGYNEQFF.

The chain links TRBV24-1 to TRBJ2-3; TRBD2 matches at 9 bases. CDR3 size: 17 residues. V trimming: 4 bases; J trimming: 4 bases; junction bases outside the gene matches: 11. Germline V CDR1 and CDR2: KGHDR, SFDVKD. The CDR3: CATSETHGREGADTQYF. The CDR3 bases are TGTGCCACCAGTGAAACCCATGGGCGGGAGGGAGCAGATACGCAGTATTTT.

The genes are TRBV10-3 and TRBJ2-7, with D possibly being TRBD1 (6 bases). CDR1 and CDR2 from the germline V gene are ENHRY and SYGVKD. CDR3 size: 12 residues. Trimming took 10 bases from V and 4 from J, leaving 14 bases between them. CDR3 in amino acids: CATTGNSYEQYF. The CDR3 coding sequence is TGTGCCACCACAGGGAACTCGTACGAGCAGTACTTC.

CDR3 amino acids: CASGTKRGQGSTDTQYF. In DNA form, the CDR3 reads TGTGCCAGCGGCACGAAAAGGGGACAGGGCAGCACAGATACGCAGTATTTT. The chain has TRBV11-3 and TRBJ2-3; 9 nucleotides agree with TRBD1. CDR1 is SGHNT, CDR2 YENEEA, per germline. CDR3 length: 17 amino acids. Trimming cost V 8 bases and J 0 bases; bases outside gene matches: 12.

This chain uses TRBV19 with TRBJ2-2, with 9 bases fitting TRBD1. Germline V gene sequence: CDR1 LNHDA, CDR2 SQIVND (reference sequence). This CDR3 is 14 amino acids long. Germline trimming cut 7 bases from V and 1 base from J; bases unmatched to any gene: 1. For the CDR3, the DNA is TGTGCCAGTATGGACAGGGGGAACACCGGGGAGCTGTTTTTT. Translation gives CASMDRGNTGELFF.

The chain couples TRBV3-1 (or the pseudogene TRBV3-2) to TRBJ1-4, with D maybe TRBD1 (5 bases). Germline V gene data show CDR1 as LGHDT and CDR2 as YNNKEL (reference sequence). Trimming removed 3 bases from V and 7 bases from J, with 9 bases in between. This CDR3 contains 13 residues. The CDR3 DNA reads as TGTGCCAGCAGCCAGAGAGGGGCTGAAAAACTGTTTTTT. Amino acid sequence: CASSQRGAEKLFF.